This paragraph reports one TCR beta chain. Germline V gives CDR1 SEHNR, CDR2 FQNEAQ (reference sequence). The CDR3 length is 11 residues. Trimming left V 11 bases short and J 1 base short, with 8 bases between. This entry belongs to a study of blood T cell repertoires in COVID-19. The method was immunoSEQ multiplex PCR; TCRdb's version includes in-frame clones alone and lacks a portion of them. The sample has about 370,000 clones, roughly nine tenths seen once; the top ten hold roughly 1%. Individuals aged about 18 to 90 years were recruited from 24 US areas. The chain combines TRBV7-9 with TRBJ2-5; a weak D match, TRBD1 (5 bases). The sequence derives from a man aged 18-30 years who had recovered from COVID-19. The sequenced sample was PBMCs or T cells enriched from blood (not recorded which). The CDR3 spells CAGDSQETQYF. The CDR3 DNA follows: TGTGCCGGAGACAGCCAAGAGACCCAGTACTTC.